This T cell receptor (beta chain) was sequenced during a study of cytomegalovirus exposure and HLA in healthy donors (dated by TCRdb to the late 2010s). Context from the whole study: In an earlier analysis of under 750 of the donors, 250 to 350 Gb of sequence data and approximately 120 million unique TCR beta sequences from 150 million to 200 million T cells were reported. The later analysis used no new phenotypic data to find candidate immune exposures, relying instead on TCR beta sequences and their occurrence across donors. The study aimed to test whether cataloging public T cell receptors could reveal signatures of past pathogen exposure. Every repertoire in the discovery cohort had been generated on one and the same sequencing platform. Donor age, sex, ethnicity and CMV serostatus were collected together with the repertoire data. Along with the approximately 650-subject first cohort, a separate validation cohort of more than 90 different subjects was used. Around 320 gigabases of sequencing data and around 87 million unique TCR sequences were included in an early release covering around 600 HLA-typed donors. Class I and class II HLA loci were covered by the typing at four-digit resolution. The study profiled the T cell repertoires of 500 to 800 subjects by immunosequencing and related them to cytomegalovirus serostatus. The genetic ancestry cluster associated with self-reported Caucasian donors included about four fifths of the 398 genotyped donors. Because of strong linkage in the cohort, five DR-DQ haplotypes were treated as single units for association and clustering. In a later analysis, previously published TCR beta repertoires from 500 to 750 donors were re-analyzed and high-resolution HLA genotyping was added so that TCR occurrence patterns could be studied. Typing coverage differed by locus: A, B, C, DRB1 and DQB1 were typed in about 629-640 donors, DQA1 in about 560, DPA1 in 600 to 610, and DPB1 in around 490. A later genetic analysis used genome-wide SNP genotypes for about three fifths of the 666 donors, treating that subset as a discovery cohort. The study combined high-throughput TCR immunosequencing, statistical association of individual TCRs with disease status, and machine learning to predict cytomegalovirus infection status. Among several hundred genotyped donors of the cohort, an average of approximately 200,000 unique TCR beta nucleotide sequences was sequenced per donor, of which about 19% were non-productive. To decide whether each TCR beta V gene segment behaved as functional or pseudogenic, an earlier analysis of some 570 of the donors relied on high-throughput TCR beta sequencing.

V was cut back by 4 bases and J by 4 bases, leaving a gap of 10 bases between them. The CDR3 covers 13 residues, taking in both the cysteine and the phenylalanine. Of all the DNA, just the CDR3 is kept, 39 bases in frame from base 1. CDR1 and CDR2 are read off the germline V gene (reference sequence) as MNHNY and SVGAGI. To prepare the library, the immunoSEQ multiplex PCR assay was applied. The multiplex PCR relied on a mix of 60 forward primers for TCR Vbeta segments and 13 reverse primers for TCR Jbeta segments. A multiplex PCR assay on genomic DNA amplified the CDR3 region of rearranged TCR beta genes. Amplified TCR beta libraries were sequenced as 87-base-pair reads on the Illumina HiSeq System. As for the original processing: A later analysis tallied 75 million to 85 million unique TCR beta chains across the 666 repertoires, and some 12 million of those chains were shared by two or more donors. A nearest-neighbor algorithm error-corrected the raw reads and collapsed the reads into unique sequences, merging closely related sequences to remove PCR and sequencing errors. CDR3 sequences were aligned to IMGT reference sequences to assign V, D and J gene segments. For a sequence to be retained, a match of at least six nucleotides was required to both a V gene segment and a J gene segment. A rearrangement was called productive if the CDR3 had no stop codons and remained in frame with V and J, and every other rearrangement was called non-productive. CDR3 was defined by IMGT convention, running from the second conserved V-encoded cysteine to the conserved J-encoded phenylalanine. Sequences without an unambiguous match to a single V gene segment were excluded from the earlier analysis of approximately 560 of the donors. In an earlier analysis of roughly 500 of the donors, V segments were called functional above 56.7% productive rearrangements and were called segregating when the between-donor standard deviation exceeded 5%. A statistical classification framework was built for diagnosing cytomegalovirus status from the catalog of TCR beta chain sequences. V and J gene assignment, in a later analysis, came from comparing TCR nucleotide sequences with IMGT/GENE-DB human TR gene sequences. In a later analysis, CDR3 sequences and most-parsimonious VDJ recombination scenarios were assigned using the TCRdist pipeline. In a later analysis, each TCR beta chain was defined by its CDR3 amino acid sequence together with its V-gene family, and reads without a unique V-gene family were excluded. To address suspected cross-contamination and a sequencing artifact, a later analysis removed approximately 600 highly shared, low-generation-probability nucleotide sequences. In a later analysis, a clonal expansion index was calculated for each public chain from normalized within-repertoire ranks of inferred template counts. In a later analysis, generation probabilities were computed with a VDJ recombination model fitted to out-of-frame rearrangements, and the resulting probabilities were checked against IGoR. In a later analysis, TCR-TCR, TCR-HLA and TCR-CMV co-occurrence was scored with hypergeometric tests, and a repertoire-size bias correction was applied to TCR pairs. To estimate false discovery rates, a later analysis permuted the HLA or CMV assignments 20 times. In a later analysis, co-occurring TCRs were grouped using DBSCAN, with TCRdist sequence similarity added in when clustering inside HLA-allele-positive subsets. Co-occurrence clustering excluded repertoires with fewer than 30,000 or more than 120,000 public chains, plus five with anomalous nucleotide sharing. TCRdb re-hosts the immuneACCESS table, in-frame sequences only. Its copies lack some clones; in the studies checked, an unresolved V gene accounts for under half of them, and the cause for the rest is not known. V and J calls plus clone size are reproduced from that table; the DNA served to infer D and trimming. This sample lists about 89,000 clones; approximately 77% were detected once. 3.7% of the sample belongs to the ten largest clones.

Findings and caveats that apply to the study as a whole: In a later genetic analysis, fewer N-insertions in productive TCRs were reported among donors in an Asian-associated ancestry cluster than the roughly 700-donor mean. This cohort had only TCR beta chains sequenced, and the lack of alpha or paired-chain data limited which features could be detected. Cytomegalovirus status was reported to be diagnosed by the classifier with high specificity and sensitivity in both the original and validation cohorts. A later analysis found that most CMV-associated TCR beta chains appeared HLA-restricted, with HLA associations seemingly driven largely by CMV exposure. In a later analysis, HLA-associated TCR beta chains showed more clonal expansion and lower generation probabilities than non-associated chains that were equally common. According to a later analysis, TCR association rates differed among HLA loci, with DRB1 alleles showing the most associated TCRs and HLA-C alleles showing the fewest. In a later analysis, several top co-occurrence clusters were reported to appear linked to parvovirus B19, influenza, CMV and Epstein-Barr virus. In a later analysis, 16,951 TCR beta sequences were associated with specific HLA alleles at a false discovery rate of 0.05. The authors suggested that the approach could potentially be extended to other disease states and immunological phenotypes. Because some donors lacked HLA typing at each locus, the association tests relied only on the typed subset. While some public TCRs were present in many individuals, most TCR sequences turned up only very rarely across donors. Three of the identified cytomegalovirus-associated TCR beta chains were confirmed in vitro to be specific for cytomegalovirus antigens. The sequencing pipeline was judged likely to have produced a cluster of highly shared sequence variants as a technical artifact. The presence/absence analyses assumed that sequencing depth was roughly uniform across donors, and that assumption may not be true. A further reported finding was that TCR beta sequences accurately predicted the HLA-A and HLA-B alleles for most subjects in the first cohort. An association between a missense DCLRE1C variant and V-gene and J-gene trimming of TCR beta chains was found in a later genetic analysis and replicated in an independent cohort. Strong co-occurrence of HLA alleles, especially DR and DQ, made assigning TCR associations to individual alleles difficult. A total of 150 or so TCR beta chains were listed by the study as associated with cytomegalovirus. Correlated functional status among segregating V segments might be attributable to linkage disequilibrium, but an unknown experimental factor could not be ruled out. Because counts were too low, approximately 18 rarely observed V segments, including chromosome 9 orphons, were excluded from the earlier analysis of some 540 of the donors. For the cohort, immune exposure information was limited to CMV serostatus. The 87-base-pair reads could not distinguish some IMGT-functional V segments, including TRBV6-2 and TRBV6-3, so those segments were excluded. Broadly in line with IMGT annotations, most TCR beta V segments showed up in productive rearrangements about 87% or about 30% of the time in an earlier analysis of around 600 of the donors.

About this clone: No cognate antigen has been identified for it. Base-call qualities are not available, and no considerably larger clone is one nucleotide away.

In total, fewer than 750 healthy bone marrow donors made up the cohort. Cohort members were all nominally healthy when sampled, although unrecorded immune exposures were likely present. The donor was CMV seronegative and belonged to the group of under 400 seronegative cohort members. Every donor gave a peripheral blood sample, and the peripheral blood mononuclear cells from that sample were used for TCR beta sequencing. Genomic DNA was extracted from the blood cell samples with the Qiagen DNeasy Blood Extraction Kit. Sequencing was done on a sample of PBMCs. The receptor was derived from a man aged 25 to 45 in good health and CMV-seronegative. The V and J genes are TRBV6-6 and TRBJ2-5; TRBD1 is a weak D gene call, 6 bases matching. The nucleotide sequence is TGTGCCAGCAGTTTTGGACAGCTAGAGACCCAGTACTTC. It encodes CASSFGQLETQYF.